A selection of T cell receptor beta chains follows, all from one sample in a study of PD-1 blockade in classical Hodgkin lymphoma. Using immunoSEQ multiplex PCR, the repertoire was profiled, and TCRdb retains in-frame clones only, with some absent. The sample shows about 25,000 clones, approximately 79% of them seen only once. Sequences were derived from CD4+ T cells from blood, sampled before the fourth cycle of nivolumab. The source is a human donor with classical Hodgkin lymphoma. The CDR3 runs from the conserved cysteine through the conserved F or W. A D gene is named only where the DNA matches it firmly. Only some rows state a clone size, as once, few, many or a class for expanded clones.

V	size	J	D	DNA	CDR3
TRBV14	NA	TRBJ2-7	NA	TGTGCCAGCAGCCTCCTGGGCCGAGAAGAGCAGTACTTC	CASSLLGREEQYF
TRBV28	NA	TRBJ1-1	TRBD1	TGTGCCAGCAGCGATCCGGGACAGGGGTTATGGACTGAAGCTTTCTTT	CASSDPGQGLWTEAFF
TRBV5-6	few	TRBJ2-7	TRBD1	TGTGCCAGCAGCCTCCGGGACAGGGAGGGCGAGCAGTACTTC	CASSLRDREGEQYF
TRBV7-3	NA	TRBJ1-1	NA	TGTGCCAGCAGCACACAGGGCGGCACTGAAGCTTTCTTT	CASSTQGGTEAFF
TRBV18	few	TRBJ1-5	NA	TGTGCCAGCACGGGGGATTACAATCAGCCCCAGCATTTT	CASTGDYNQPQHF
TRBV6-6	NA	TRBJ2-2	NA	TGTGCCAGCAGTTACTTGGGCACCGGGGAGCTGTTTTTT	CASSYLGTGELFF
TRBV19	few	TRBJ1-1	NA	TGTGCCACGGGGCGGGCAGGAAGAAACACTGAAGCTTTCTTT	CATGRAGRNTEAFF
TRBV12-5	few	TRBJ1-5	TRBD1	TGTGCTAGTGGTTTGATGGACAGGTTTATCGGGCCCCAGCATTTT	CASGLMDRFIGPQHF
TRBV7-2	once	TRBJ2-1	TRBD2	TGTGCCAGCAGCTTGGGACTAGCGGGGGGGAGCTCCTACAATGAGCAGTTCTTC	CASSLGLAGGSSYNEQFF
TRBV27	once	TRBJ2-7	TRBD2	TGTGCCAGCTGGAAACTAGCGGGGATCCACGAGCAGTACTTC	CASWKLAGIHEQYF
TRBV7-2	NA	TRBJ1-1	NA	TGTGCCAGCATTGGGGCAGGAGGATGGATGGGCACTGAAGCTTTCTTT	CASIGAGGWMGTEAFF
TRBV7-9	NA	TRBJ1-4	NA	TGTGCCAGCACCCCTATAGGACACGAAAAACTGTTTTTT	CASTPIGHEKLFF
TRBV4-3	few	TRBJ2-6	NA	TGCGCCAGCAGCCTTGGGACGCCCCTAGAGGCCAACGTCCTGACTTTC	CASSLGTPLEANVLTF
TRBV5-5	NA	TRBJ1-1	NA	TGTGCCAGCAGCTTGAGGACCACTGAAGCTTTCTTT	CASSLRTTEAFF
TRBV18	NA	TRBJ2-7	NA	TGTGCCAGCTCACCCACCGAATCCGACGAGCAGTACTTC	CASSPTESDEQYF
TRBV18	few	TRBJ1-6	NA	TGTGCCAGCTCACCGGGTGACAGCGACTCACCCCTCCACTTT	CASSPGDSDSPLHF
TRBV20-1	once	TRBJ1-2	TRBD1	TGCAGTGCTACAGGGGGGTACGGCTACACCTTC	CSATGGYGYTF
TRBV19	NA	TRBJ1-6	NA	TGTGCCAGTAGTCAACAGGGCGGGAGTTCACCCCTCCACTTT	CASSQQGGSSPLHF
TRBV6-1	NA	TRBJ1-1	NA	TGTGCCAGCAGTGATTGGGGGAGGGACACTGAAGCTTTCTTT	CASSDWGRDTEAFF
TRBV5-4	NA	TRBJ1-2	NA	TGTGCCAGCAGCGTACCGACAGGAACGAACTATGGCTACACCTTC	CASSVPTGTNYGYTF
TRBV10-3	NA	TRBJ2-1	TRBD1	TGTGCCATCAGTGAACAGGGGGAAAGAAATGAGCAGTTCTTC	CAISEQGERNEQFF
TRBV6-5	NA	TRBJ1-2	TRBD1	TGTGCCAGCAGTTTGCCAAACACAGGGGGAGATGGCTACACCTTC	CASSLPNTGGDGYTF
TRBV6-1	NA	TRBJ2-2	NA	TGTGCCAGCAGTCGGGCCACGTATTACACCGGGGAGCTGTTTTTT	CASSRATYYTGELFF
TRBV11-3	few	TRBJ1-3	NA	TGTGCCAGCAGCTTAGAACCGGTAAACACCATATATTTT	CASSLEPVNTIYF
TRBV27	NA	TRBJ2-3	TRBD1	TGTGCCAGCAGTTTGAGGGGACAGGGGGCATGGGATACGCAGTATTTT	CASSLRGQGAWDTQYF
TRBV11-3	once	TRBJ1-6	NA	TGTGCCAGCAGCTTATTAGACGGCGATATTTATAATTCACCCCTCCACTTT	CASSLLDGDIYNSPLHF
TRBV28	NA	TRBJ1-5	NA	TGTGCCAGCAGTTTGCAGCAAAGCAATCAGCCCCAGCATTTT	CASSLQQSNQPQHF
TRBV6-1	NA	TRBJ1-5	TRBD1	TGTGCCAGCAGTGAATTTAGACAGGGTGGTCAGCCCCAGCATTTT	CASSEFRQGGQPQHF